This is a list of T cell receptor beta chains from one sample in a study of CD8+CD57+ T cells in acquired aplastic anemia. TCRdb recomputed calls from the reads with MiXCR, one row per CDR3 protein. This table has about 180,000 distinct CDR3 sequences, around 50% appearing once. Sequenced input: sorted CD4+, CD8+, or CD8+CD57+ T cells (not recorded which) from PBMCs. The receptors here all came from a human donor with aplastic anemia. CDR3s leave out the opening cysteine and the closing phenylalanine or tryptophan. Each record gives: V gene, D gene, J gene, CDR3 protein. A D gene is named only where the DNA matches it firmly.

>TRBV7-9|TRBD2|TRBJ2-7
ASSQTGAGGLYEQY
>TRBV7-8|-|TRBJ1-2
ASSNEGARGYT
>TRBV24-1|TRBD1|TRBJ1-6
ATYAGTDYSPLH
>TRBV2|-|TRBJ1-2
ASSGAAEAGNT
>TRBV24-1|TRBD2|TRBJ2-1
ATSDPGGTPDNEQF
>TRBV20-1|-|TRBJ2-7
SARDPKLAYEQY
>TRBV2|TRBD1|TRBJ2-7
ASSGKTGYSYEQY
>TRBV15|-|TRBJ1-2
ATSRDRTFYGYT
>TRBV9|-|TRBJ2-5
ASSVKPLQETQY
>TRBV5-1|TRBD1|TRBJ1-1
ASSFQGATEAF